The clone carrying this TCR beta chain was detected only once. Its antigen is undetermined. One junction end disagrees with the germline gene, perhaps due to a read error. The sample originates from a study of T cell repertoires in cytomegalovirus infection. For the study at large: It was the public TCR beta signatures that indicated both CMV infection and matching HLA type. The study, taken as a whole, reports: CMV-specific TCR beta clonotypes restricted by HLA-C were the ones dominating the ex vivo response.

TCRdb redid the calling of the reads with MiXCR, one entry per CDR3 protein. The sample consists of about 440,000 distinct CDR3 sequences, approximately 31% of them appearing once. The CDR3 spans 15 residues. The TCR originated in a human donor in good health (CMV status not recorded). Some clones in this sample may be carry-over from other donors' samples. Sequencing was done on a sample of PBMCs. This chain joins TRBV7-1 and TRBJ2-7; no definite D call. TRBV7-1 is an ORF, with its function uncertain. The CDR3 nucleotides read TGTCCCAGCAGTCCCAGCTTAGCTCAATACCACGAGCAGTACTTC. Protein product: CPSSPSLAQYHEQYF.